Listed below are T cell receptor beta chains from one sample, sequenced in a study of spatial heterogeneity in lung cancer. TCRdb used MiXCR to reprocess the 5' RACE reads, holding one entry per CDR3 protein. The repertoire holds around 27,000 distinct CDR3 sequences, with around 5.9% as singletons. The specimen was PBMCs, collected at follow-up. The source is a male donor with early-stage non-small cell lung cancer. Both conserved end residues are part of each CDR3. D genes are given only for firm matches. Only part of the rows carry a size: once, few, many, or a class if the clone is expanded.

v_gene	abundance	d_gene	j_gene	CDR3nt	CDR3aa
TRBV7-3	many	TRBD2	TRBJ2-1	TGTGCCAGCAGCCTGCACCCGACTAGCAGGAATGAGCAGTTCTTC	CASSLHPTSRNEQFF
TRBV24-1	few	NA	TRBJ1-1	TGTGCCACCAGTGACGTCAGGGGCACTGAAGCTTTCTTT	CATSDVRGTEAFF
TRBV20-1	few	NA	TRBJ1-5	TGCAGTGCTAGAGATCTAGGGGGTTCCAATCAGCCCCAGCATTTT	CSARDLGGSNQPQHF
TRBV29-1	many	TRBD2	TRBJ2-3	TGCAGCGTGTCTAGCGGGGGCCCCACAGATACGCAGTATTTT	CSVSSGGPTDTQYF
TRBV28	many	NA	TRBJ2-5	TGTGCCAGCAGCCAGGGTGTCGAGACCCAGTACTTC	CASSQGVETQYF
TRBV7-2	few	NA	TRBJ2-3	TGTGCCAGCAGCTCGGGGGCATCTAGCACAGATACGCAGTATTTT	CASSSGASSTDTQYF
TRBV24-1	many	NA	TRBJ2-2	TGTGCCACCAGTGATTTGCCGTACGCTACAGGGCTCAACACCGGGGAGCTGTTTTTT	CATSDLPYATGLNTGELFF
TRBV4-2	many	NA	TRBJ2-3	TGTGCCAGCAGCCATTTAGTCGCAGATACGCAGTATTTT	CASSHLVADTQYF
TRBV27	many	NA	TRBJ1-1	TGTGCCAGCACTCAGCACGGGACGAACACTGAAGCTTTCTTT	CASTQHGTNTEAFF
TRBV10-3	many	TRBD2	TRBJ2-7	TGTGCCATCAGTGACACGGGACTAGCGGGGAACGAGCAGTACTTC	CAISDTGLAGNEQYF
TRBV18	many	NA	TRBJ2-3	TGTGCCAGCTCCCAACAGTTGAGCGGTGCGAGCACAGATACGCAGTATTTT	CASSQQLSGASTDTQYF
TRBV6-6	many	TRBD2	TRBJ2-3	TGTGCCAGCAGTCCACCCTCTCGACTAGCGGGAGTCTCAGATACGCAGTATTTT	CASSPPSRLAGVSDTQYF
TRBV5-1	many	TRBD1	TRBJ1-1	TGCGCCAGCAGCTTGAGAGGCAGGGGGGACACTGAAGCTTTCTTT	CASSLRGRGDTEAFF
TRBV20-1	NA	NA	TRBJ2-7	TGCAGTGCCCGCGGAGGGACCTACGAGCAGTACTTC	CSARGGTYEQYF
TRBV11-1	many	NA	TRBJ1-2	TGTGCCAGCAGTAACACCGGATCCGGGCGTCGCTACACCTTC	CASSNTGSGRRYTF
TRBV2	many	NA	TRBJ2-6	TGTGCCAGCGGCACGAGCTCTGGGGCCAACGTCCTGACTTTC	CASGTSSGANVLTF